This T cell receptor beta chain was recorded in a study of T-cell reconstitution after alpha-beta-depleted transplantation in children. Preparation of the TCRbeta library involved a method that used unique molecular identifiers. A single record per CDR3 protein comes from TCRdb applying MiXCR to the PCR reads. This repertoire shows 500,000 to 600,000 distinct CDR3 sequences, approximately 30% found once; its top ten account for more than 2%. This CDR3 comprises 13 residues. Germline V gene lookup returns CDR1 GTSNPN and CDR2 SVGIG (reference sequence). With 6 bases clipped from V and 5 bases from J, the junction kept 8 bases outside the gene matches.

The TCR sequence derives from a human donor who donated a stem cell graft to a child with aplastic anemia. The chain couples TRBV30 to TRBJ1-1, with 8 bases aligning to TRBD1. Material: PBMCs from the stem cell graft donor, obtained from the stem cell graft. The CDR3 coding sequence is TGTGCCTGCTCAAGGACAGGGAGGACTGAAGCTTTCTTT. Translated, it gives CACSRTGRTEAFF.